A single sample gave rise to the 5 T cell receptor beta chains below, sequenced in a study of blood T cell repertoires in COVID-19. TCRdb's copy holds only in-frame clones and misses some; the assay was immunoSEQ multiplex PCR. Among some 42,000 clones listed, 88% were seen once. The specimen was peripheral blood. These receptors all stem from a human donor in a cohort sampled during active COVID-19.

The V and J genes are TRBV9 and TRBJ2-5, with a possible D match to TRBD2 (5 bases). The CDR3 contains 15 residues. V lost 0 bases and J lost 3, with 12 bases in between. Germline CDR1 reads SGDLS; CDR2 reads YYNGEE. CDR3 region: CASSVGIWTEETQYF. In nucleotides, the CDR3 is TGTGCCAGCAGCGTAGGAATTTGGACTGAAGAGACCCAGTACTTC.

This clone was detected only once. The chain is built from TRBV19 and TRBJ1-4; 7 nucleotides line up with TRBD1. The V and J ends lost 8 bases and 12 bases, in that order; junction bases with no gene match: 15. CDR3 length: 14 amino acids. Germline V gene lookup returns CDR1 LNHDA and CDR2 SQIVND (reference sequence). The CDR3 DNA reads TGTGCCAGTTCTTCAGACAGGGCCTTGAGGGAACTGTTTTTT. Residues: CASSSDRALRELFF.

This chain uses TRBV19 with TRBJ1-3; 7 bases map to TRBD1. Trimming at V came to 6 bases and at J to 0 bases, leaving 8 bases not matched to a gene. The CDR3 sequence is 16 residues long. Germline CDR1 and CDR2: LNHDA and SQIVND (reference sequence). Written as DNA, the CDR3 is TGTGCCAGTAGGACAGGGACAGCGGACTCTGGAAACACCATATATTTT. Its protein is CASRTGTADSGNTIYF. Drawing the rest from reference TRBV19 and TRBJ1-3, the complete variable domain is DGGITQSPKYLFRKEGQNVTLSCEQNLNHDAMYWYRQDPGQGLRLIYYSQIVNDFQKGDIAEGYSVSREKKESFPLTVTSAQKNPTAFYLCASRTGTADSGNTIYFGEGSWLTVV.

This chain joins TRBV12-5 and TRBJ2-1; TRBD2 matches at 11 bases. This CDR3 is built from 16 residues. J was trimmed by 6 bases and V by 2 bases; bases with no gene match: 6. CDR1 is LGHNT and CDR2 is FRNRAP in the germline V gene. This CDR3 is CASGLPLAGATNEQFF. CDR3 DNA: TGTGCTAGTGGTTTGCCACTAGCGGGGGCCACCAATGAGCAGTTCTTC.

The chain uses TRBV28 and TRBJ1-1; 8 nucleotides match TRBD1. The CDR3 consists of 16 residues. Germline V gene data show CDR1 as MDHEN and CDR2 as SYDVKM. V lost 3 bases and J lost 5; bases outside the gene matches: 11. DNA of the CDR3: TGTGCCAGCAGTTTGTCGTCCGACAGGGGATGGACTGAAGCTTTCTTT. Its translation is CASSLSSDRGWTEAFF.